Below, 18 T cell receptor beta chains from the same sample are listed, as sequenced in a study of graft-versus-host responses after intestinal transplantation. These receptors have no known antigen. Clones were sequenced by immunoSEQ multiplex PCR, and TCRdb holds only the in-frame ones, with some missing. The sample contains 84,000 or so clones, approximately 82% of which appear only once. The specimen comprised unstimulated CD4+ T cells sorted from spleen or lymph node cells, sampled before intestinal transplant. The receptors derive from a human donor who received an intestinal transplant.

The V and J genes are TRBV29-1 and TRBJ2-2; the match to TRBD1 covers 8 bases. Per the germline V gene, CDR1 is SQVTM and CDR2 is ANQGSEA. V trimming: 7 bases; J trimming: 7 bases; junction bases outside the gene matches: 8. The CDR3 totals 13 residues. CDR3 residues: CSALSRGHGELFF. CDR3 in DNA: TGCAGCGCCCTCTCCAGGGGGCACGGGGAGCTGTTTTTT.

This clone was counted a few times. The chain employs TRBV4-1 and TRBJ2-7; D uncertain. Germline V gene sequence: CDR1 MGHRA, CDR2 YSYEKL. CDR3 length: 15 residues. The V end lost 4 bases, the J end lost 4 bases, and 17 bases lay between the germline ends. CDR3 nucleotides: TGCGCCAGCAGCCCCCTTCACCTACCCCAATACGAGCAGTACTTC. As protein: CASSPLHLPQYEQYF.

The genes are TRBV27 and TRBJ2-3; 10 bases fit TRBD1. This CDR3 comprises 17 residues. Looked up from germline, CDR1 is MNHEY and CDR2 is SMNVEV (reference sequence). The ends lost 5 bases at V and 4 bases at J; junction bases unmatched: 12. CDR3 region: CASSPLRDRGGADTQYF. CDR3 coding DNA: TGTGCCAGCAGTCCCCTCCGGGACAGGGGAGGCGCAGATACGCAGTATTTT.

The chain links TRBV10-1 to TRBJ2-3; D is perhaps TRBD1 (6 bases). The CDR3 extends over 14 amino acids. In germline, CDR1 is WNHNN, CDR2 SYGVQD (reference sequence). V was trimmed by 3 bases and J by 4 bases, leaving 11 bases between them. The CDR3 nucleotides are TGCGCCAGCAGTGAATCCACAGGGCCAGATACGCAGTATTTT. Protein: CASSESTGPDTQYF.

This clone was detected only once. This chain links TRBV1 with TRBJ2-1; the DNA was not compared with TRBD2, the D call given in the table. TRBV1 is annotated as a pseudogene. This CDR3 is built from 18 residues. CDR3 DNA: TGCACCAGCAGCCGCCGGACTAGCGGGGGTATGGCGCGGGATGAGCAGTTCTTC. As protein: CTSSRRTSGGMARDEQFF.

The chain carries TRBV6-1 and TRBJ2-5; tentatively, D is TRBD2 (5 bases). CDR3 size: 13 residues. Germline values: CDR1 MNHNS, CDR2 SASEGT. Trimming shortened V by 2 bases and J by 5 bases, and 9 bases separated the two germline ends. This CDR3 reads CASSERTGETQYF. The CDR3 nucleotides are TGTGCCAGCAGTGAAAGGACGGGGGAGACCCAGTACTTC.

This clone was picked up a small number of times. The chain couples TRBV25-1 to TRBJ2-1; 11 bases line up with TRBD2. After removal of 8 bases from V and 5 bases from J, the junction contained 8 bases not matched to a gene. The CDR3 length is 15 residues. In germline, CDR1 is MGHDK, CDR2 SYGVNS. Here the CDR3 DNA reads TGTGCCAGCGGGGTAGCGGGGGGGCTCGACAATGAGCAGTTCTTC. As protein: CASGVAGGLDNEQFF.

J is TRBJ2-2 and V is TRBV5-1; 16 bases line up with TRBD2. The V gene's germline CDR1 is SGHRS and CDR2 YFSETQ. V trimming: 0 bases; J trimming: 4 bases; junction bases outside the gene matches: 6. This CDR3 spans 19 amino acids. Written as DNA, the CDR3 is TGCGCCAGCAGCTTGGCCCCGGGACTAGCGGGGGGGCGCACCGGGGAGCTGTTTTTT. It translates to CASSLAPGLAGGRTGELFF.

In DNA, the CDR3 is TGTGCCAGCAGTGAGGGGACAGGGAGGGCCCAGCATTTT. Amino acids: CASSEGTGRAQHF. The rearrangement uses TRBV6-1 and TRBJ1-5, with 9 bases lining up with TRBD1. CDR1 is MNHNS and CDR2 is SASEGT in the germline V gene. The CDR3 consists of 13 residues. V was clipped by 3 bases and J by 11 bases; unmatched bases: 5.

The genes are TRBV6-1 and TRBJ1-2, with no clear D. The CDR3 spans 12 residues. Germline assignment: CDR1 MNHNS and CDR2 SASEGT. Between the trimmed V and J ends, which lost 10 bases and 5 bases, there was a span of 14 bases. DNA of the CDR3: TGTGCCACCAATCGGGTAATATATGGCTACACCTTC. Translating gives CATNRVIYGYTF.

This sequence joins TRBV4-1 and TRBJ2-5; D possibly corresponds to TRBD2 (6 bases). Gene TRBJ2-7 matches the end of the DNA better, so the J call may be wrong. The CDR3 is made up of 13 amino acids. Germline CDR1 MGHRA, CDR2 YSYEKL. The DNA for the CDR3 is TGCGCCAGCAGCCAAGATGGGAGGTACGAGCAGTACTTC. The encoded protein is CASSQDGRYEQYF.

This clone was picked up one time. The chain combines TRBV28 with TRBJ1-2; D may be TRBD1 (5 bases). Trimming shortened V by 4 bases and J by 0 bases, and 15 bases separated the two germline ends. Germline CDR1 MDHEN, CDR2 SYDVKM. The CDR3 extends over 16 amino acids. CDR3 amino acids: CASSYPLGTSNYGYTF. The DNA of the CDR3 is TGTGCCAGCAGTTACCCCCTCGGGACTTCTAACTATGGCTACACCTTC.

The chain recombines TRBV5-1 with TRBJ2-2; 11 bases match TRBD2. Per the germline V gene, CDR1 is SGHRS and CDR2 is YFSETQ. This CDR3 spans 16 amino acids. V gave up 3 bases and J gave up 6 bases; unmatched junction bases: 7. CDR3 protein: CASSSTSGTPPGELFF. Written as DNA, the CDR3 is TGCGCCAGCAGCTCGACTAGCGGGACTCCCCCCGGGGAGCTGTTTTTT.

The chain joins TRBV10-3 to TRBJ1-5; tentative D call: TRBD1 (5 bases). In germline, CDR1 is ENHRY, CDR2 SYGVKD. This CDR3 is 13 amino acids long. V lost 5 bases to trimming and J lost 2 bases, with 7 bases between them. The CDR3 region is CAISMTGNQPQHF. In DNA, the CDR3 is TGTGCCATCAGTATGACAGGCAATCAGCCCCAGCATTTT.

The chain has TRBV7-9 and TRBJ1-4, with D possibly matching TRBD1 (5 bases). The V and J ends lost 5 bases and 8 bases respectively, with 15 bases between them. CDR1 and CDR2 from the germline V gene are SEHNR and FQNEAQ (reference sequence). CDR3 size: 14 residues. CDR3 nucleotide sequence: TGTGCCAGCAGCCCTATGGGGGGAAGGGAAAAACTGTTTTTT. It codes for CASSPMGGREKLFF.

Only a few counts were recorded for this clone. The CDR3 loop is CASSLMGLEQYF. In DNA, the CDR3 is TGTGCCAGCAGTTTAATGGGCCTCGAGCAGTACTTC. This chain uses TRBV28 with TRBJ2-7; D is unresolved. In germline, CDR1 is MDHEN, CDR2 SYDVKM. The length of the CDR3 is 12 residues. V was shortened by 2 bases and J by 6 bases, with 8 bases between the two germline ends. Variable domain in full (rest from reference TRBV28 and TRBJ2-7): DVKVTQSSRYLVKRTGEKVFLECVQDMDHENMFWYRQDPGLGLRLIYFSYDVKMKEKGDIPEGYSVSREKKERFSLILESASTNQTSMYLCASSLMGLEQYFGPGTRLTVT.

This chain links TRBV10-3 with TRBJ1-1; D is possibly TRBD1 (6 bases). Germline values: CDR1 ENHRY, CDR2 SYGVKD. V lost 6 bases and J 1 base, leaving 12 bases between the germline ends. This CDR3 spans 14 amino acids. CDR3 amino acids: CAIRYGTTNTEAFF. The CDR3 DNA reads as TGTGCCATCAGATACGGGACAACGAACACTGAAGCTTTCTTT.

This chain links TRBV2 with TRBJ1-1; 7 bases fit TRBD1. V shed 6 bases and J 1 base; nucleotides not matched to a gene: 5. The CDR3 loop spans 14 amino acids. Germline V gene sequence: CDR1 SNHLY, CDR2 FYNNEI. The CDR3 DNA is TGTGCCAGCAGCCTGGACAGGCGGAACACTGAAGCTTTCTTT. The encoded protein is CASSLDRRNTEAFF.